Listed here are 22 T cell receptor beta chains from one sample, sequenced in a study of CD8 T cells in ankylosing spondylitis (dated by TCRdb to between 2016 and 2019). Study-wide conclusions, independent of this receptor: A TCR beta motif of 8 or 9 highly homologous amino acid variants appeared characteristic of blood from ankylosing spondylitis patients.

For these receptors, no antigen is known. Libraries were constructed by 5' RACE. Sequencing relied on an Illumina HiSeq 2500. The public reads were reprocessed in TCRdb via fastp at Q25 and MiXCR, keeping in-frame beta chains. Every entry covers one CDR3 protein and lists the most common genes and DNA from its rows. This sample lists more than 500,000 distinct CDR3 sequences; approximately 5.3% were detected once. The top ten hold around 3.5% of the sample. Sequencing used blood, either unsorted or a sorted T cell fraction (not recorded which). All receptors come from a male donor with ankylosing spondylitis.

This clonotype was observed a handful of times. The rearrangement uses TRBV7-9 and TRBJ2-1, with 7 bases fitting TRBD1. Germline CDR1 and CDR2: SEHNR and FQNEAQ (reference sequence). The CDR3 consists of 13 residues. V shed 4 bases, J shed 8 bases, and the junction held 5 bases outside the gene matches. CDR3 protein: CASSSRQGHEQFF. CDR3 bases: TGTGCCAGCAGCTCGCGACAGGGACATGAGCAGTTCTTC.

The chain joins TRBV5-4 to TRBJ2-1; maybe TRBD1 (5 bases). The germline V gene encodes CDR1 SGHNT and CDR2 YYREEE (reference sequence). This CDR3 spans 15 amino acids. V dropped 0 bases and J dropped 3 bases, with 10 bases sitting between them. The CDR3 sequence: CASSLVKGNYNEQFF. Here the CDR3 DNA reads TGTGCCAGCAGCTTGGTTAAGGGGAACTACAATGAGCAGTTCTTC.

This clonotype showed up many times. The chain recombines TRBV27 with TRBJ2-7, with TRBD1 matching over 8 bases. CDR1 is MNHEY, CDR2 SMNVEV, per germline (reference sequence). V was pared by 5 bases and J by 4 bases, with 10 bases of the junction left unmatched. The CDR3 spans 15 residues. CDR3 nucleotides: TGTGCCAGCAGTGTCCTTGGACAGGGTGGATACGAGCAGTACTTC. Protein: CASSVLGQGGYEQYF.

This clonotype was seen repeatedly, ten times or more. This rearrangement joins TRBV6-5 to TRBJ2-3, with 7 nucleotides matching TRBD1. V gave up 4 bases and J gave up 3 bases; unmatched junction bases: 7. The CDR3 sequence is 15 residues long. The germline V gene has CDR1 MNHEY and CDR2 SVGAGI. The CDR3 DNA is TGTGCCAGCAGTTTAGGGGGCGATGGTACAGATACGCAGTATTTT. Translating it yields CASSLGGDGTDTQYF.

This clonotype was detected ten times or more. This rearrangement joins TRBV13 to TRBJ2-1, with TRBD1 matching over 9 bases. Germline values: CDR1 PRHDT, CDR2 FYEKMQ (reference sequence). J was trimmed by 5 bases and V by 4 bases; bases with no gene match: 12. CDR3 size: 17 residues. The CDR3 loop reads CASSSLQGAFIHNEQFF. The CDR3 DNA sequence: TGTGCCAGCAGCTCACTACAGGGGGCTTTTATCCACAATGAGCAGTTCTTC.

Ten or more counts support this clonotype. CDR3 amino acids: CASCFGAEEQYF. The CDR3 bases are TGTGCCAGCTGCTTTGGGGCTGAAGAGCAGTACTTC. This chain joins TRBV6-6 and TRBJ2-7; D may be TRBD1 (5 bases). CDR1 is MNHNY and CDR2 is SVGAGI in the germline V gene (reference sequence). The CDR3 totals 12 residues. V was pared by 8 bases and J by 7 bases, with 15 bases between.

This clonotype was detected ten times or more. V is TRBV5-5 and J is TRBJ2-7, with 8 nucleotides matching TRBD1. V shed 3 bases, J shed 3 bases, and the junction held 8 bases outside the gene matches. This CDR3 contains 15 residues. Germline V CDR1 and CDR2: SGHKS, YYEKEE (reference sequence). CDR3 protein: CASSSNRGLGYEQYF. The CDR3 DNA reads TGTGCCAGCAGCTCTAACAGGGGGTTGGGCTACGAGCAGTACTTC.

This clonotype was seen a few times. V usage is TRBV7-9 and J usage is TRBJ2-1; D is unresolved. The germline CDR1 and CDR2 sequences are SEHNR and FQNEAQ (reference sequence). Between the trimmed V and J ends, which lost 0 bases and 8 bases, there was a span of 8 bases. The CDR3 extends over 13 amino acids. CDR3 coding DNA: TGTGCCAGCAGCTTAGCGTCATGGGATGAGCAGTTCTTC. This translates into CASSLASWDEQFF.

This clonotype was detected many times. This chain joins TRBV6-5 and TRBJ2-7, with D maybe TRBD2 (6 bases). Between the trimmed V and J ends, which lost 1 base and 3 bases, there was a span of 16 bases. The CDR3 runs to 16 residues. The germline gives CDR1 MNHEY, CDR2 SVGAGI. CDR3 in amino acids: CASSYFKGRGNYEQYF. CDR3 nucleotides: TGTGCCAGCAGTTACTTCAAAGGGCGGGGTAACTACGAGCAGTACTTC.

This clonotype was seen more than once but under ten times. The CDR3 loop reads CASSPPSSGANVLTF. CDR3 nucleotide sequence: TGTGCCAGCAGCCCGCCCAGCTCTGGGGCCAACGTCCTGACTTTC. The rearrangement uses TRBV6-1 and TRBJ2-6, with D unresolved. Trimming left V 6 bases short and J 0 bases short, with 9 bases between. The CDR3 runs to 15 residues. CDR1 and CDR2 (germline): MNHNS, SASEGT.

This clonotype was detected many times. The chain employs TRBV12-3 or TRBV12-4 and TRBJ1-1; a possible D gene is TRBD1 (6 bases). V was trimmed by 5 bases and J by 2 bases, leaving 12 bases between them. The length of the CDR3 is 14 residues. The chain's CDR3 is CASSQQGFNTEAFF. The CDR3 DNA reads TGTGCCAGCAGTCAACAGGGCTTCAACACTGAAGCTTTCTTT.

This clonotype was recorded at least ten times. The chain carries TRBV6-2 or TRBV6-3 and TRBJ2-7; a weak D match, TRBD1 (6 bases). The CDR3 is 18 amino acids. The germline V gene encodes CDR1 MNHEY and CDR2 SVGEGT. Trimming shortened V by 0 bases and J by 4 bases, and 22 bases separated the two germline ends. The CDR3 DNA follows: TGTGCCAGCAGTTACTCGATCCCCCTTGGACAGTCGAATTACGAGCAGTACTTC. Residues: CASSYSIPLGQSNYEQYF.

This clonotype was found many times. The V gene is TRBV6-2 or TRBV6-3, the J gene TRBJ1-5, with D perhaps TRBD1 (6 bases). This CDR3 is built from 15 residues. Germline V gene data show CDR1 as MNHEY and CDR2 as SVGEGT. Trimming stripped 5 bases from V and 3 bases from J, with 14 bases between. The DNA for the CDR3 is TGTGCCAGCAGTCGGGACATTACGGACAATCAGCCCCAGCATTTT. Translating it yields CASSRDITDNQPQHF.

This clonotype was seen repeatedly, ten times or more. The chain is built from TRBV7-2 and TRBJ2-4, with D tentatively TRBD1 or TRBD2 (5 bases each). Deletions cut 3 bases from V and 6 bases from J, with 15 bases between. CDR3 length: 15 amino acids. Germline V gene data show CDR1 as SGHTA and CDR2 as FQGNSA. The CDR3 reads CASSFRTYGGNIQYF. CDR3 bases: TGTGCCAGCAGCTTCCGGACTTATGGGGGAAACATTCAGTACTTC.

The sample holds many counts of this clonotype. V and J are TRBV20-1 and TRBJ2-3; D gene unclear. Germline CDR1 and CDR2: DFQATT and SNEGSKA (reference sequence). Trimming stripped 2 bases from V and 1 base from J, with 10 bases between. The CDR3 contains 14 residues. CDR3 DNA sequence: TGCAGTGCTAGATCCCCGGACGGCACAGATACGCAGTATTTT. It translates to CSARSPDGTDTQYF.

This clonotype showed up many times. This chain links TRBV7-9 with TRBJ2-1; possible D gene TRBD2, 6 bases. CDR1 SEHNR and CDR2 FQNEAQ come from the germline V gene (reference sequence). V was pared by 2 bases and J by 7 bases, with 12 bases between. CDR3 length: 14 residues. The CDR3 region has the DNA TGTGCCAGCAGCTTATCCGGGACTCCAAATGAGCAGTTCTTC. Protein sequence: CASSLSGTPNEQFF.

At least ten counts were recorded for this clonotype. The genes are TRBV7-6 and TRBJ2-7, with 8 positions matching TRBD1. The trim removed 3 bases at V and 3 bases at J, leaving 10 bases unmatched. Germline CDR1 is SGHVS and CDR2 is FNYEAQ. This CDR3 has 16 residues. The CDR3 nucleotides read TGTGCCAGCAGCTTGTCAACAGGGGGTAAGATCTACGAGCAGTACTTC. It translates to CASSLSTGGKIYEQYF.

This clonotype has a count of ten or more. The rearrangement uses TRBV24-1 and TRBJ2-5; TRBD1 aligns across 8 bases. The V gene end was trimmed by 1 base and the J gene end by 2 bases; junction bases not matched to a gene: 5. Germline-derived CDR1 and CDR2 are KGHDR and SFDVKD. The CDR3 extends over 16 amino acids. In DNA, the CDR3 is TGTGCCACCAGTGATTTAGGACAGGGTTATCAAGAGACCCAGTACTTC. Encoded protein: CATSDLGQGYQETQYF.

This clonotype appeared many times. This rearrangement joins TRBV15 to TRBJ2-7; D perhaps matches TRBD1 (5 bases). The CDR3 totals 14 residues. Trimming took 1 base from V and 3 from J, leaving 10 bases between them. CDR1 is LNHNV and CDR2 is YYDKDF in the germline V gene (reference sequence). DNA for the CDR3: TGTGCCACCAGCAGAGGGGCGCAGGGCTACGAGCAGTACTTC. Its protein product is CATSRGAQGYEQYF.

This clonotype appeared many times. This rearrangement joins TRBV29-1 to TRBJ2-4, with D unclear. Trimming removed 0 bases at V and 1 base at J, with 4 bases between. This CDR3 region has 13 residues. CDR1 is SQVTM and CDR2 is ANQGSEA in the germline V gene. The CDR3 is CSVEEGAKNIQYF. CDR3 DNA sequence: TGCAGCGTTGAAGAAGGGGCCAAAAACATTCAGTACTTC. The whole variable domain, remainder taken from reference TRBV29-1 and TRBJ2-4, is SAVISQKPSRDICQRGTSLTIQCQVDSQVTMMFWYRQQPGQSLTLIATANQGSEATYESGFVIDKFPISRPNLTFSTLTVSNMSPEDSSIYLCSVEEGAKNIQYFGAGTRLSVL.

This clonotype was counted only a few times. The CDR3 reads CATSDRQGEAQYF. The DNA of the CDR3 is TGTGCCACCAGTGATCGACAGGGGGAGGCCCAGTACTTC. V gene TRBV24-1 combines with J gene TRBJ2-5; 9 nucleotides line up with TRBD1. V dropped 3 bases and J dropped 9; count of bases not matched to a gene: 4. This CDR3 has 13 amino acids. Germline CDR1 is KGHDR and CDR2 is SFDVKD.

This clonotype was counted many times. The rearrangement joins TRBV29-1 to TRBJ2-3; a weak D match, TRBD1 (5 bases). CDR1 is SQVTM, CDR2 ANQGSEA, per germline. V lost 7 bases and J lost 1, with 9 bases in between. This CDR3 has 12 residues. CDR3: CSASTGTDTQYF. The DNA for the CDR3 is TGCAGCGCTTCGACAGGCACAGATACGCAGTATTTT.